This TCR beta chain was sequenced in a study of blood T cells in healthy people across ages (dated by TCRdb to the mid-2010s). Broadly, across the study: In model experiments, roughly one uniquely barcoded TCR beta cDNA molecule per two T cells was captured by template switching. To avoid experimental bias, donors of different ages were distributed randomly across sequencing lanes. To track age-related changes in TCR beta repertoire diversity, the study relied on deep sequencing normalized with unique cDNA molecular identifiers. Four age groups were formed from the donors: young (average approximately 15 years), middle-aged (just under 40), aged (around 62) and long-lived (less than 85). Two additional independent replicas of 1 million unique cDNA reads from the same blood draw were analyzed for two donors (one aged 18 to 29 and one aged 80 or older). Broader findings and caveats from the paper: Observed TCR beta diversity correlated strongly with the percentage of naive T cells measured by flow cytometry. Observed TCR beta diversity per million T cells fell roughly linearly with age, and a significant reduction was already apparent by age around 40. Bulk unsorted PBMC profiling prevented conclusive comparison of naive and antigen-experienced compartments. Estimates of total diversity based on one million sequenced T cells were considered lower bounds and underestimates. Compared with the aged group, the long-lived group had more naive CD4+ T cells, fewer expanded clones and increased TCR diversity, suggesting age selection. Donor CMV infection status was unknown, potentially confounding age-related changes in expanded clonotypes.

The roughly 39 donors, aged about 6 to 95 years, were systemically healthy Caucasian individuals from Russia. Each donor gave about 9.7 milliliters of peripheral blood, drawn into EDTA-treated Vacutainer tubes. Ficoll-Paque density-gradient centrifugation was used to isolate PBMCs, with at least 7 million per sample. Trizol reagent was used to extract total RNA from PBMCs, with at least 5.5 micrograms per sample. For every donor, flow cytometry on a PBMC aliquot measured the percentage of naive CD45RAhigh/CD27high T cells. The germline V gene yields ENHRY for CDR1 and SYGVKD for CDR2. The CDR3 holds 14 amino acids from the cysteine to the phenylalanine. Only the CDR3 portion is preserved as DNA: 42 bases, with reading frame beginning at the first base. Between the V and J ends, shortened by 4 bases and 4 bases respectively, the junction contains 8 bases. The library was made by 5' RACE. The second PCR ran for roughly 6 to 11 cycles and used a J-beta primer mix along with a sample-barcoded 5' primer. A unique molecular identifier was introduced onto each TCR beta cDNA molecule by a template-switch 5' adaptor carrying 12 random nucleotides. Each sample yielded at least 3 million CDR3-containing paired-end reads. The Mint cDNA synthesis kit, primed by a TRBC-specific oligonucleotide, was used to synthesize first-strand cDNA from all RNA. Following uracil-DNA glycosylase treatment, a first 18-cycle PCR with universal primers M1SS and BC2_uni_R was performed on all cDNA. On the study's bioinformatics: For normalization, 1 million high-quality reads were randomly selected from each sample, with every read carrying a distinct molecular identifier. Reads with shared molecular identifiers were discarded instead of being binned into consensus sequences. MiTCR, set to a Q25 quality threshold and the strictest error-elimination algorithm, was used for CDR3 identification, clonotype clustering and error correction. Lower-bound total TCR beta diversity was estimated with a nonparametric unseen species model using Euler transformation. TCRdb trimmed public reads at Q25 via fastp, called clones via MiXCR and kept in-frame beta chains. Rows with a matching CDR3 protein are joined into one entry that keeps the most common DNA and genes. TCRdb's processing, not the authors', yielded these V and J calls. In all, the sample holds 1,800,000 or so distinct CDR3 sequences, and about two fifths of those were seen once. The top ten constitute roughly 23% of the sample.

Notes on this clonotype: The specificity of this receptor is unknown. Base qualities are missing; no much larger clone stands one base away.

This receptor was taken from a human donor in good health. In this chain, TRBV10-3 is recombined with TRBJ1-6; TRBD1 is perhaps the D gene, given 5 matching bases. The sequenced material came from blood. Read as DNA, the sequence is TGTGCCATCAGTGGGGACGGATATAATTCACCCCTCCACTTT. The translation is CAISGDGYNSPLHF.